The 17 T cell receptor beta chains below were found in one sample sequenced in a study of beta chain features in type 1 diabetes. Regarding the study as a whole: A moderate, significant TCRB CDR3 shortening appeared in type 1 diabetes across four CD4+ subsets.

As every portion of the isolated RNA was reverse transcribed, the sequencing read expressed TCRB transcripts. Here immunoSEQ multiplex PCR was the method, and the copy in TCRdb shows in-frame clones only, minus some. The sample includes about 230,000 clones, 16% of them seen just once. Their antigens are not known. Sequencing was done on a sample of naive CD4+ T cells from blood. These TCRs come from a young man with type 1 diabetes.

The chain links TRBV20-1 to TRBJ2-5; D is unclear. The length of the CDR3 is 11 residues. V was cut by 1 base and J by 5 bases, with 5 bases left in between. The germline CDR1 and CDR2 sequences are DFQATT and SNEGSKA (reference sequence). CDR3 loop: CSARAMETQYF. The DNA of the CDR3 is TGCAGTGCTAGAGCTATGGAGACCCAGTACTTC.

The rearrangement joins TRBV4-1 to TRBJ2-3, with 13 bases matching TRBD2. This CDR3 contains 17 residues. The junction had 6 bases not matched to a gene; V was cut back by 4 bases and J by 2 bases. Per germline, CDR1 MGHRA and CDR2 YSYEKL. CDR3: CASSPLGTSGVTDTQYF. CDR3 DNA sequence: TGCGCCAGCAGCCCTCTCGGGACTAGCGGGGTCACAGATACGCAGTATTTT.

Here the CDR3 reads CSVVLSGIWGSWFF. In DNA form, the CDR3 reads TGCAGCGTTGTATTGAGCGGGATCTGGGGATCATGGTTCTTC. V is TRBV29-1 and J is TRBJ2-1; 7 bases line up with TRBD2. Germline assignment: CDR1 SQVTM and CDR2 ANQGSEA. The CDR3 sequence is 14 residues long. V lost 4 bases, J lost 15 bases, and 18 bases stayed unmatched.

This clone was recorded only once. The chain couples TRBV9 to TRBJ2-3; 12 bases map to TRBD1. Trimming at V came to 4 bases and at J to 3 bases, leaving 15 bases not matched to a gene. CDR1 SGDLS and CDR2 YYNGEE come from the germline V gene. The CDR3 is 19 residues long. CDR3 nucleotides: TGTGCCAGCAGCTTATCCCCGACCGGGACAGGGGGCATAACAGATACGCAGTATTTT. Translation: CASSLSPTGTGGITDTQYF.

The chain employs TRBV30 and TRBJ1-3, with no clear D. The V end lost 5 bases, the J end lost 2 bases, and 10 bases lay between the germline ends. The CDR3 extends over 13 amino acids. Germline CDR1 GTSNPN, CDR2 SVGIG (reference sequence). CDR3 DNA: TGTGCCTGGGACCTGCGGACTGGAAACACCATATATTTT. Translating it yields CAWDLRTGNTIYF.

This clone has only a few counts. V is TRBV13 and J is TRBJ2-7; TRBD2 matches at 10 bases. This CDR3 has 13 residues. J gave up 6 bases and V 3 bases, and 2 bases lay outside the gene matches. Germline CDR1 is PRHDT and CDR2 is FYEKMQ (reference sequence). CDR3: CASSLRLAGEQYF. CDR3 DNA: TGTGCCAGCAGCTTGCGACTAGCGGGCGAGCAGTACTTC.

The rearrangement uses TRBV28 and TRBJ2-4; D is perhaps TRBD2 (5 bases). This CDR3 region has 15 residues. V was trimmed by 8 bases and J by 9 bases, leaving 23 bases between them. Germline assignment: CDR1 MDHEN and CDR2 SYDVKM. The CDR3 protein is CASGSPASQLVIQYF. CDR3 nucleotides: TGTGCCAGCGGCAGTCCGGCTAGCCAGCTTGTCATTCAGTACTTC. Complete variable domain (other parts from reference TRBV28 and TRBJ2-4): DVKVTQSSRYLVKRTGEKVFLECVQDMDHENMFWYRQDPGLGLRLIYFSYDVKMKEKGDIPEGYSVSREKKERFSLILESASTNQTSMYLCASGSPASQLVIQYFGAGTRLSVL.

This clone came up a few times. The CDR3 bases are TGTGCCTGGAGTGTGATGATACAAGAGACCCAGTACTTC. Translated, it gives CAWSVMIQETQYF. The chain links TRBV30 to TRBJ2-5; D call uncertain. V was trimmed by 0 bases and J by 2 bases, leaving 7 bases between them. The germline V gene has CDR1 GTSNPN and CDR2 SVGIG (reference sequence). CDR3 length equals 13 residues.

This clone turned up a few times. The gene calls are TRBV30 and TRBJ2-5, with D perhaps being TRBD1 or TRBD2 (6 bases each). The germline CDR1 and CDR2 sequences are GTSNPN and SVGIG (reference sequence). V gave up 2 bases and J gave up 3 bases, with 7 bases separating them. The CDR3 spans 12 residues. CDR3 sequence: CAWSRGEETQYF. In nucleotides, the CDR3 is TGTGCCTGGAGTAGGGGGGAAGAGACCCAGTACTTC.

This clone was observed a handful of times. The CDR3 here is CASSQVGQGNTEAFF. The DNA for the CDR3 is TGCGCCAGCAGCCAAGTGGGACAGGGGAACACTGAAGCTTTCTTT. The gene calls are TRBV4-1 and TRBJ1-1, with 9 bases lining up with TRBD1. This CDR3 has 15 residues. The V and J ends lost 1 base and 1 base, in that order; junction bases with no gene match: 1. Germline loops: CDR1 MGHRA, CDR2 YSYEKL.

The sample holds a few counts of this clone. V and J are TRBV10-3 and TRBJ2-4; 7 nucleotides align to TRBD1. The junction had 7 bases not matched to a gene; V was cut back by 0 bases and J by 5 bases. The germline CDR1 and CDR2 sequences are ENHRY and SYGVKD. CDR3 length: 16 amino acids. CDR3 DNA: TGTGCCATCAGTGAGTCGGGACAGTCAACTGAAAACATTCAGTACTTC. It yields the protein CAISESGQSTENIQYF.

Of note for this clone: Other DNA sequences within the sample encode an identical CDR3. V and J are TRBV29-1 and TRBJ1-1; D is ambiguous. V lost 7 bases and J lost 1, with 7 bases in between. CDR1 is SQVTM and CDR2 is ANQGSEA in the germline V gene. This CDR3 has 11 amino acids. The DNA of the CDR3 is TGCAGCGCTACAGAGAACACTGAAGCTTTCTTT. Protein: CSATENTEAFF.

A few counts support this clone. V is TRBV28 and J is TRBJ1-1, with D unclear. Germline CDR1 is MDHEN and CDR2 is SYDVKM. Trimming shortened V by 3 bases and J by 0 bases, and 8 bases separated the two germline ends. This CDR3 contains 14 residues. The CDR3 nucleotides read TGTGCCAGCAGTTTCCCAGAAATGAACACTGAAGCTTTCTTT. Protein product: CASSFPEMNTEAFF.

In its sample, this clone was seen a few times. The genes are TRBV4-1 and TRBJ2-2, with D possibly TRBD2 on 6 matching bases. V was cut by 4 bases and J by 1 base, with 10 bases left in between. The CDR3 is 15 amino acids. Germline assignment: CDR1 MGHRA and CDR2 YSYEKL. The CDR3 coding sequence is TGCGCCAGCAGCCCTCAGGAGGGGAACACCGGGGAGCTGTTTTTT. Its protein product is CASSPQEGNTGELFF.

This clone was seen more than once but under ten times. This same CDR3 is encoded by further DNA sequences in the sample. Here the CDR3 reads CASSLDNEQFF. As DNA, the CDR3 is TGCGCCAGCAGCTTAGATAATGAGCAGTTCTTC. The chain uses TRBV5-1 and TRBJ2-1; no definite D call. From germline, CDR1 is SGHRS and CDR2 YFSETQ. There are 11 residues in the CDR3. V gave up 2 bases and J gave up 7 bases, with 4 bases separating them.

V gene TRBV30 combines with J gene TRBJ1-1, with D hard to call. This CDR3 is built from 13 residues. Per the germline V gene, CDR1 is GTSNPN and CDR2 is SVGIG (reference sequence). V was clipped by 4 bases and J by 10 bases, with 19 bases between them. The CDR3 region is CAWTARNSWGAFF. In DNA, the CDR3 is TGTGCCTGGACCGCTAGGAACTCTTGGGGAGCTTTCTTT. Full variable domain (rest looked up from reference TRBV30 and TRBJ1-1): SQTIHQWPATLVQPVGSPLSLECTVEGTSNPNLYWYRQAAGRGLQLLFYSVGIGQISSEVPQNLSASRPQDRQFILSSKKLLLSDSGFYLCAWTARNSWGAFFGQGTRLTVV.

This rearrangement joins TRBV9 to TRBJ2-5; 9 nucleotides align to TRBD2. CDR3 size: 14 residues. CDR1 and CDR2 from the germline V gene are SGDLS and YYNGEE. Trimming at V came to 4 bases and at J to 3 bases, leaving 4 bases not matched to a gene. CDR3 in amino acids: CASSPGTSKETQYF. The CDR3 DNA reads TGTGCCAGCAGCCCAGGGACTAGCAAAGAGACCCAGTACTTC.